These 13 T cell receptor beta chains originate from one sample sequenced in a study of blood T cells in healthy people across ages. The authors ran a second PCR of 7 to 11 cycles using a sample-barcoded 5' primer and a J-beta primer mix. TCRdb passed the 5' RACE reads through MiXCR, listing each CDR3 protein once. The sample has 780,000 or so distinct CDR3 sequences; roughly three fifths are singletons. The sample comprised blood. The source is a middle-aged man in good health.

The chain carries TRBV24-1 and TRBJ2-1; 13 bases map to TRBD2. Germline-derived CDR1 and CDR2 are KGHDR and SFDVKD. This CDR3 comprises 14 residues. With V trimmed by 7 bases and J by 7 bases, 3 bases remained unmatched. CDR3 bases: TGTGCCACCAGCGGACTAGCGGGAGTTAATGAGCAGTTCTTC. Protein product: CATSGLAGVNEQFF.

The chain couples TRBV5-1 to TRBJ2-6; 9 positions match TRBD1. Trimming took 7 bases from V and 2 from J; bases not matched to a gene: 16. Germline V gene data show CDR1 as SGHRS and CDR2 as YFSETQ. The CDR3 consists of 19 residues. The CDR3 reads CASGTAPDRGVAGANVLTF. For the CDR3, the DNA is TGCGCCAGCGGAACCGCCCCGGACAGGGGTGTGGCTGGGGCCAACGTCCTGACTTTC.

The chain links TRBV7-2 to TRBJ2-7; D call uncertain. Germline CDR1 SGHTA, CDR2 FQGNSA. The CDR3 runs to 14 residues. Trimming cost V 5 bases and J 0 bases, with 11 bases left between them. CDR3 nucleotide sequence: TGTGCCAGCAGCCCATTACAGAGCTCCTACGAGCAGTACTTC. It encodes CASSPLQSSYEQYF.

In its sample, this clonotype was seen many times. V is TRBV7-2 and J is TRBJ2-1; D remains ambiguous. The germline gives CDR1 SGHTA, CDR2 FQGNSA. The CDR3 is made up of 15 amino acids. V lost 1 base to trimming and J lost 5 bases, with 12 bases between them. Written as DNA, the CDR3 is TGTGCCAGCAGCTTAGAGGTTGAGATTCACAATGAGCAGTTCTTC. This encodes CASSLEVEIHNEQFF.

This clonotype occurred a few times. The chain couples TRBV29-1 to TRBJ2-6; 8 nucleotides agree with TRBD1. This CDR3 has 19 amino acids. Germline CDR1 is SQVTM and CDR2 is ANQGSEA. V shed 0 bases, J shed 0 bases, and the junction held 10 bases outside the gene matches. In DNA form, the CDR3 reads TGCAGCGTTGAAGAGCCCCCCAGGGGGCTGCCCTCTGGGGCCAACGTCCTGACTTTC. Translating it yields CSVEEPPRGLPSGANVLTF.

V is TRBV7-3 and J is TRBJ2-3; 9 positions agree with TRBD2. CDR1 and CDR2 (germline): SGHTA, FQGTGA. Germline trimming cut 6 bases from V and 4 bases from J; bases unmatched to any gene: 11. The CDR3 is 16 amino acids. CDR3 in DNA: TGTGCCAGCAGTTGGGGGGGGGGACTAGCCCCAGATACGCAGTATTTT. Translated, it gives CASSWGGGLAPDTQYF.

This clonotype was seen a few times. The rearrangement links TRBV11-2 to TRBJ2-3; no firm D call. Trimming cost V 10 bases and J 2 bases, with 13 bases left between them. The CDR3 consists of 13 residues. Germline values: CDR1 SGHAT, CDR2 FQNNGV. The CDR3 is CANLGAITDTQYF. The CDR3 region has the DNA TGTGCCAACCTCGGAGCTATCACAGATACGCAGTATTTT.

The chain is built from TRBV28 and TRBJ2-3, with 9 bases aligning to TRBD1. J lost 4 bases, V lost 7 bases, and 9 bases had no gene match. The CDR3 is made up of 15 amino acids. CDR1 and CDR2 (germline): MDHEN, SYDVKM. CDR3 in amino acids: CASMSTGGFADTQYF. The CDR3 DNA follows: TGTGCCAGCATGTCGACAGGGGGATTCGCAGATACGCAGTATTTT.

The chain carries TRBV5-1 and TRBJ2-3; D is unresolved. V shed 1 base and J shed 4 bases, with 7 bases lying between them. Germline V CDR1 and CDR2: SGHRS, YFSETQ. The CDR3 loop spans 13 amino acids. In nucleotides, the CDR3 is TGCGCCAGCAGCTTGAATACAGCAGATACGCAGTATTTT. Translation gives CASSLNTADTQYF.

This clonotype was seen only a few times. In nucleotides, the CDR3 is TGCGCCAGCAGCCAAGACTGGCGGGAGGATAACAATGAGCAGTTCTTC. Its protein is CASSQDWREDNNEQFF. The chain has TRBV4-3 and TRBJ2-1, with TRBD2 identical over 8 bases. The length of the CDR3 is 16 residues. Per germline, CDR1 LGHNA and CDR2 YSLEER. V lost 0 bases and J lost 5; bases outside the gene matches: 6.

This clonotype was seen only a few times. The rearrangement uses TRBV20-1 and TRBJ2-7, with D possibly matching TRBD2 (6 bases). This CDR3 is 12 amino acids long. V gave up 1 base and J gave up 6 bases, with 10 bases separating them. Germline V lookup: CDR1 DFQATT, CDR2 SNEGSKA (reference sequence). The CDR3 protein is CSARAGVGEQYF. The CDR3 DNA reads as TGCAGTGCTAGAGCGGGGGTGGGCGAGCAGTACTTC.

V is TRBV29-1 and J is TRBJ2-5; the match to TRBD2 covers 11 bases. J lost 11 bases, V lost 6 bases, and 11 bases had no gene match. Germline V CDR1 and CDR2: SQVTM, ANQGSEA. The CDR3 length is 13 residues. CDR3 protein: CSVVPLAGEEQYF. The CDR3 nucleotides read TGCAGCGTAGTGCCACTAGCGGGAGAAGAGCAGTACTTC.

This clonotype was detected only a few times. This sequence joins TRBV6-1 and TRBJ1-2; D ambiguous. CDR3 length: 15 amino acids. The V gene lost 7 bases and the J gene lost 2 bases, with 17 bases spanning the gap. Germline lookup yields CDR1 MNHNS and CDR2 SASEGT. The CDR3, as DNA: TGTGCCAGCAACCGAGAGGGAAGCGTAAACTATGGCTACACCTTC. Encoded protein: CASNREGSVNYGYTF.